Presented here are 8 T cell receptor beta chains from one specimen sequenced in a study of cytomegalovirus exposure and HLA in healthy donors. Profiling relied on immunoSEQ multiplex PCR, and the TCRdb table lists in-frame clones only, not all of them. This sample yields 70,000 or so clones, of which 94% are seen a single time; approximately 1.5% belongs to the top ten. The sequencing sample was made of PBMCs. The source is a man aged 18 to 30 in good health and CMV-seropositive.

The chain employs TRBV25-1 and TRBJ1-5; D not resolved. Germline assignment: CDR1 MGHDK and CDR2 SYGVNS. This CDR3 spans 16 amino acids. V was trimmed by 3 bases and J by 0 bases, leaving 12 bases between them. CDR3 region: CASSDSGTDSNQPQHF. CDR3 nucleotide sequence: TGTGCCAGCAGTGATTCGGGTACCGATAGCAATCAGCCCCAGCATTTT.

This rearrangement joins TRBV30 to TRBJ2-7; 14 positions match TRBD2. CDR1 is GTSNPN, CDR2 SVGIG, per germline (reference sequence). V shed 4 bases, J shed 4 bases, and the junction held 3 bases outside the gene matches. This CDR3 has 14 amino acids. The CDR3 nucleotides are TGTGCCTGGACCGGGACTAGCGGGAGTTACGAGCAGTACTTC. Translated: CAWTGTSGSYEQYF. Full variable domain (rest looked up from reference TRBV30 and TRBJ2-7): SQTIHQWPATLVQPVGSPLSLECTVEGTSNPNLYWYRQAAGRGLQLLFYSVGIGQISSEVPQNLSASRPQDRQFILSSKKLLLSDSGFYLCAWTGTSGSYEQYFGPGTRLTVT.

The V gene is TRBV15, the J gene TRBJ1-5; TRBD1 is a possible D gene (5 bases). Trimming pared 5 bases from V and 1 base from J, leaving 12 bases between. The CDR3 runs to 15 residues. Germline CDR1 LNHNV, CDR2 YYDKDF (reference sequence). The CDR3 coding sequence is TGTGCCACCAGCCGGGGGGTTGAGAGCAATCAGCCCCAGCATTTT. Its translation: CATSRGVESNQPQHF.

The chain has TRBV2 and TRBJ2-5, with a weak D call TRBD2 (6 bases). The CDR3 consists of 13 residues. Germline loops: CDR1 SNHLY, CDR2 FYNNEI. With 4 bases removed from V and 1 base from J, the gap between germline ends came to 7 bases. The CDR3 region is CASSGDFQETQYF. CDR3 nucleotides: TGTGCCAGCAGTGGGGACTTCCAAGAGACCCAGTACTTC. Variable domain in full (rest from reference TRBV2 and TRBJ2-5): EPEVTQTPSHQVTQMGQEVILRCVPISNHLYFYWYRQILGQKVEFLVSFYNNEISEKSEIFDDQFSVERPDGSNFTLKIRSTKLEDSAMYFCASSGDFQETQYFGPGTRLLVL.

This chain connects TRBV28 to TRBJ2-5; 7 nucleotides align to TRBD1. The tail of the sequence fits TRBJ2-7 better, so the J call may be wrong. The CDR3 is 15 amino acids. Germline V CDR1 and CDR2: MDHEN, SYDVKM. In DNA form, the CDR3 reads TGTGCCAGCAGTCGAACCCTCCAGGGGGTCAACGAGCAGTACTTC. The encoded protein is CASSRTLQGVNEQYF.

V is TRBV2 and J is TRBJ2-2, with a tentative D call TRBD2 (6 bases). CDR3 size: 15 residues. V was trimmed by 5 bases and J by 4 bases, leaving 14 bases between them. CDR1 and CDR2 from the germline V gene are SNHLY and FYNNEI. CDR3 bases: TGTGCCAGCAGTCTGACTGGGAGGAGCACCGGGGAGCTGTTTTTT. Amino acids: CASSLTGRSTGELFF.

V gene TRBV6-5 combines with J gene TRBJ2-6; D is undetermined. The CDR3 runs 15 residues. Germline V lookup: CDR1 MNHEY, CDR2 SVGAGI. Trimming took 6 bases from V and 0 from J, leaving 9 bases between them. The CDR3 region is CASSPLSSGANVLTF. In nucleotides, the CDR3 is TGTGCCAGCAGCCCCCTGAGCTCTGGGGCCAACGTCCTGACTTTC.

The V gene is TRBV5-4, the J gene TRBJ2-1, with TRBD2 matching over 14 bases. The CDR3 covers 16 residues. The J segment lost 8 bases and the V segment lost 5 bases, leaving 9 bases of the junction unmatched. CDR1 is SGHNT, CDR2 YYREEE, per germline (reference sequence). The CDR3 sequence is CASRKDGTSGSYEQFF. As DNA, the CDR3 is TGTGCCAGCAGAAAGGATGGGACTAGCGGGAGCTATGAGCAGTTCTTC. The full variable domain, its missing parts supplied by reference TRBV5-4 and TRBJ2-1, is ETGVTQSPTHLIKTRGQQVTLRCSSQSGHNTVSWYQQALGQGPQFIFQYYREEENGRGNFPPRFSGLQFPNYSSELNVNALELDDSALYLCASRKDGTSGSYEQFFGPGTRLTVL.